This note documents a single T cell receptor (beta chain) sequence. Its antigen is unidentified. The data were taken from a study of cytomegalovirus exposure and HLA in healthy donors. Whole-study findings and limits: A later analysis reportedly found fewer N-insertions in an Asian-associated ancestry cluster than the roughly 730-donor mean. CMV antigen specificity of a few CMV-associated chains was confirmed in vitro. According to the study, roughly 160 TCR beta chains were cytomegalovirus-associated. From TCR beta sequences, most subjects' HLA-A and HLA-B alleles were reportedly predicted accurately.

The PCR was carried out with 60 Vbeta primers and 13 Jbeta primers. The data were produced by immunoSEQ multiplex PCR, yet TCRdb's version contains in-frame clones alone and is incomplete. Of some 140,000 clones listed, 60% to 80% are singletons. The germline V gene encodes CDR1 SGHRS and CDR2 YFSETQ. This CDR3 comprises 17 residues. Germline trimming cut 4 bases from V and 0 bases from J; bases unmatched to any gene: 8. This chain uses TRBV5-1 with TRBJ1-3; the match to TRBD1 covers 9 bases. This TCR was sampled from a male donor in good health and CMV-seronegative. Sequencing was performed on PBMCs. CDR3 residues: CASSPRTGADSGNTIYF. As DNA, the CDR3 is TGCGCCAGCAGCCCCCGGACAGGGGCCGACTCTGGAAACACCATATATTTT. The variable domain in full, completed from reference TRBV5-1 and TRBJ1-3, reads KAGVTQTPRYLIKTRGQQVTLSCSPISGHRSVSWYQQTPGQGLQFLFEYFSETQRNKGNFPGRFSGRQFSNSRSEMNVSTLELGDSALYLCASSPRTGADSGNTIYFGEGSWLTVV.